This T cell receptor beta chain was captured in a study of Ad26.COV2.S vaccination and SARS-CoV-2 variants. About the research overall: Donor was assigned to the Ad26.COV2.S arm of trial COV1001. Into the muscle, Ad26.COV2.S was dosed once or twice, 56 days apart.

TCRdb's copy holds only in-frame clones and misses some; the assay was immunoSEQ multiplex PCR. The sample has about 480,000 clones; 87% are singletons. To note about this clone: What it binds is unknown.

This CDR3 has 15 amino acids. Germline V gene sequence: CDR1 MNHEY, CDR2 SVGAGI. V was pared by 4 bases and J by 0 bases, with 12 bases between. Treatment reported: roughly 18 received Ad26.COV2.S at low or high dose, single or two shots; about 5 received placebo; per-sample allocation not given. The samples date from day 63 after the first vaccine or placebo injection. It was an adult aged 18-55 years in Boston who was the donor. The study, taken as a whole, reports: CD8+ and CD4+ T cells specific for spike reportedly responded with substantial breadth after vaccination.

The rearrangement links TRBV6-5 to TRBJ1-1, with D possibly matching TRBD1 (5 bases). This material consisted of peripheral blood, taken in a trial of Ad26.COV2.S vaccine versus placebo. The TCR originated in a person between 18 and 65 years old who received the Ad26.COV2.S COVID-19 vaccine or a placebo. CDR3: CASSSGFSMNTEAFF. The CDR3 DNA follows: TGTGCCAGCAGTTCAGGGTTTTCCATGAACACTGAAGCTTTCTTT.